This T cell receptor (beta chain) is drawn from a study of beta chain features in type 1 diabetes. Study summary: When patients were set against healthy donors, age, gender and cell yields were similar. Points from the study as a whole: Shorter TCRB CDR3s, moderately but significantly so, were found in Type 1 diabetes patients in all four CD4+ subsets. No resolution was reached here on whether HLA type influences TCRB rearrangement. Insertions at VDJ junctions were less frequent in type 1 diabetes patients. These patients also deleted more nucleotides at the same junctions.

Since all of the isolated RNA was reverse transcribed, expressed TCRB transcripts were what got sequenced. Measured with immunoSEQ multiplex PCR; TCRdb has only the in-frame clones, and not every one. This table holds about 120,000 clones, roughly a sixth found once. Unmatched junction bases numbered 8, after V lost 0 bases and J lost 7 bases. The germline CDR1 and CDR2 sequences are LNHNV and YYDKDF (reference sequence). The CDR3 spans 17 residues. This clone has a count of ten or more. Its specificity is not known. The J gene is TRBJ2-1, the V gene TRBV15; TRBD2 aligns across 11 bases. Input material: central memory CD4+ T cells from blood. The source of this sequence is a man between 18 and 29 years old with type 1 diabetes. The CDR3 protein is CATSRDGSGRAKNEQFF. Here the CDR3 DNA reads TGTGCCACCAGCAGAGATGGTAGCGGGAGGGCCAAGAATGAGCAGTTCTTC.